Presented here are 29 T cell receptor beta chains from one specimen sequenced in a study of blood T cells in healthy people across ages. A second PCR of about 7 to 12 cycles used a sample-barcoded 5' primer and a J-beta primer mix. TCRdb fed the 5' RACE reads into MiXCR, producing one record per CDR3 protein. The sample lists about 1,400,000 distinct CDR3 sequences, 40% to 50% occurring once. Material: blood. The source of these receptors is a woman between 18 and 30 years old in good health.

V gene TRBV14 combines with J gene TRBJ2-5; 9 bases align to TRBD2. The CDR3 spans 17 residues. The germline gives CDR1 SGHDN, CDR2 FVKESK. J was trimmed by 11 bases and V by 0 bases; bases with no gene match: 16. CDR3 in amino acids: CASSQDATSGYHNEQYF. The CDR3 DNA reads TGTGCCAGCAGCCAAGACGCCACTAGCGGGTATCACAATGAGCAGTACTTC.

Comment on this clonotype: One end of the junction fails to match germline, which may point to a read error. The chain carries TRBV27 and TRBJ2-1; TRBD2 matches 8 bases. Looked up from germline, CDR1 is MNHEY and CDR2 is SMNVEV (reference sequence). This CDR3 region has 15 residues. This CDR3 reads CTSSFGGLEGDEQFF. The CDR3, as DNA: TGTACCAGCAGTTTTGGGGGACTAGAGGGCGATGAGCAGTTCTTC.

V is TRBV18 and J is TRBJ1-6, with a weak D call TRBD1 (5 bases). This CDR3 is 18 amino acids long. With 3 bases removed from V and 0 bases from J, the gap between germline ends came to 15 bases. The germline CDR1 and CDR2 sequences are KGHSH and LQKENI. CDR3 nucleotide sequence: TGTGCCAGCTCACCCAGAAGCAGGGAGAGCTCCTATAATTCACCCCTCCACTTT. It yields the protein CASSPRSRESSYNSPLHF.

The J gene is TRBJ2-1, the V gene TRBV29-1; D call uncertain. Germline CDR1 and CDR2: SQVTM and ANQGSEA. Trimming removed 4 bases from V and 7 bases from J, with 14 bases in between. The CDR3 spans 13 residues. This CDR3 reads CSVGPPVWNEQFF. The CDR3 DNA is TGCAGCGTTGGGCCGCCAGTCTGGAATGAGCAGTTCTTC.

This clonotype was counted a few times. This chain links TRBV3-1 with TRBJ2-1; 8 bases are a match to TRBD2. V trimming: 3 bases; J trimming: 0 bases; junction bases outside the gene matches: 4. The CDR3 loop spans 16 amino acids. CDR1 LGHDT and CDR2 YNNKEL come from the germline V gene (reference sequence). The CDR3 sequence is CASSQLSGSSYNEQFF. The CDR3 nucleotides are TGTGCCAGCAGCCAGTTAAGCGGGAGCTCCTACAATGAGCAGTTCTTC.

The V gene is TRBV20-1, the J gene TRBJ1-1; TRBD1 might be the D (6 bases). Trimming cost V 1 base and J 2 bases, with 11 bases left between them. Germline V gene sequence: CDR1 DFQATT, CDR2 SNEGSKA (reference sequence). This CDR3 is 14 amino acids long. As DNA, the CDR3 is TGCAGTGCTAGAGCTGGGGGCAGTAACACTGAAGCTTTCTTT. Translating it yields CSARAGGSNTEAFF.

This clonotype was recorded a few times. The CDR3 sequence is CASREGSVGGYTF. The CDR3 nucleotides read TGTGCCAGCAGGGAGGGGTCTGTGGGTGGCTACACCTTC. The V and J genes are TRBV6-6 and TRBJ1-2; D is possibly TRBD1 (5 bases). This CDR3 has 13 residues. The germline V and J ends were trimmed by 6 bases and 7 bases, with 15 bases remaining between them. Germline values: CDR1 MNHNY, CDR2 SVGAGI (reference sequence).

The chain employs TRBV4-1 and TRBJ2-1; D possibly corresponds to TRBD1 (5 bases). The CDR3 consists of 16 residues. The V gene lost 1 base and the J gene lost 8 bases, with 18 bases spanning the gap. The germline gives CDR1 MGHRA, CDR2 YSYEKL. DNA of the CDR3: TGCGCCAGCAGCCAAGGGGTTAGGGGCCGATGGTATGAGCAGTTCTTC. This sequence encodes CASSQGVRGRWYEQFF.

The chain has TRBV6-5 and TRBJ2-7, with D tentatively TRBD1 (6 bases). V was pared by 0 bases and J by 4 bases, with 13 bases between. The CDR3 totals 15 residues. From germline, CDR1 is MNHEY and CDR2 SVGAGI. The CDR3 loop reads CASSYSDSPIYEQYF. The CDR3 DNA reads TGTGCCAGCAGTTACTCGGACAGCCCGATATACGAGCAGTACTTC.

This clonotype was picked up a small number of times. The chain couples TRBV20-1 to TRBJ1-6; TRBD1 matches 7 bases. Germline CDR1 DFQATT, CDR2 SNEGSKA (reference sequence). CDR3 size: 13 residues. In DNA, the CDR3 is TGCAGGGGGCGGGACAGCTATAATTCACCCCTCCACTTT. Its translation is CRGRDSYNSPLHF.

This clonotype was counted between two and nine times. The rearrangement uses TRBV25-1 and TRBJ2-7, with D perhaps assigned TRBD1 or TRBD2 (6 bases each). The DNA end is a closer match to TRBJ2-5, so the J assignment may be wrong. This CDR3 has 15 amino acids. Germline-derived CDR1 and CDR2 are MGHDK and SYGVNS. This CDR3 is CASSGFRGGGETQYF. CDR3 DNA: TGTGCCAGCAGTGGCTTCAGGGGAGGAGGAGAGACCCAGTACTTC.

This clonotype was seen a few times. The chain carries TRBV10-3 and TRBJ1-5, with no clear D. CDR1 and CDR2 from the germline V gene are ENHRY and SYGVKD. This CDR3 region has 14 residues. The V end was cut by 8 bases, the J end by 2 bases, with 13 bases between. CDR3 sequence (DNA): TGTGCCATCCGGGCCTCTGGGGGCAATCAGCCCCAGCATTTT. It encodes CAIRASGGNQPQHF.

This clonotype came up once. This rearrangement joins TRBV20-1 to TRBJ2-1; 12 bases are shared with TRBD2. From germline, CDR1 is DFQATT and CDR2 SNEGSKA (reference sequence). The CDR3 consists of 13 residues. The trim removed 5 bases at V and 7 bases at J, leaving 3 bases unmatched. The CDR3 spells CSAGTSGQNEQFF. In DNA form, the CDR3 reads TGCAGTGCTGGGACTAGCGGGCAGAATGAGCAGTTCTTC.

Points on this clonotype: The conserved phenylalanine or tryptophan normally closing the CDR3 is absent here, so this likely arose from a read error. J is TRBJ1-5 and V is TRBV2; no clear D gene. The CDR3 is 14 amino acids. Germline assignment: CDR1 SNHLY and CDR2 FYNNEI. V was cut by 1 base and J by 3 bases, with 7 bases left in between. CDR3 sequence (DNA): TGTGCCAGCAGTGAAGGGCGGAACAATCAGCCCCAGCATTTG. This gives the protein CASSEGRNNQPQHL.

V is TRBV7-2 and J is TRBJ2-1, with a possible D match to TRBD2 (6 bases). CDR1 SGHTA and CDR2 FQGNSA come from the germline V gene. The CDR3 is 16 residues long. Deletions cut 2 bases from V and 5 bases from J, with 16 bases between. The CDR3 DNA reads as TGTGCCAGCAGCTTAAGGGTACGGGGGACGAACAATGAGCAGTTCTTC. It yields the protein CASSLRVRGTNNEQFF. The complete variable domain, with remaining parts taken from reference TRBV7-2 and TRBJ2-1, reads GAGVSQSPSNKVTEKGKDVELRCDPISGHTALYWYRQSLGQGLEFLIYFQGNSAPDKSGLPSDRFSAERTGGSVSTLTIQRTQQEDSAVYLCASSLRVRGTNNEQFFGPGTRLTVL.

This clonotype was recorded a few times. The rearrangement joins TRBV6-5 to TRBJ2-4; 7 bases match TRBD1. The CDR3 sequence is 13 residues long. V shed 0 bases, J shed 13 bases, and the junction held 6 bases outside the gene matches. Germline V gene lookup returns CDR1 MNHEY and CDR2 SVGAGI. The CDR3 protein is CASSYSGTDQQYF. CDR3 nucleotide sequence: TGTGCCAGCAGTTACTCCGGGACAGACCAACAGTACTTC.

The J gene is TRBJ1-4, the V gene TRBV11-2; no firm D call. The CDR3 sequence is 14 residues long. Germline V gene lookup returns CDR1 SGHAT and CDR2 FQNNGV. Trimming took 2 bases from V and 7 from J, leaving 11 bases between them. The CDR3 region has the DNA TGTGCCAGCAGCTTATCGTCGGGGATTGAAAAACTGTTTTTT. Amino acids: CASSLSSGIEKLFF.

This clonotype was detected only a few times. This rearrangement joins TRBV29-1 to TRBJ1-2; no definite D call. The germline gives CDR1 SQVTM, CDR2 ANQGSEA. V lost 4 bases to trimming and J lost 4 bases, with 7 bases between them. This CDR3 contains 11 residues. The CDR3 loop reads CSVGASYGYTF. CDR3 nucleotide sequence: TGCAGCGTTGGGGCTTCCTATGGCTACACCTTC.

The chain has TRBV5-1 and TRBJ2-1; D is perhaps TRBD1 (5 bases). Looked up from germline, CDR1 is SGHRS and CDR2 is YFSETQ. Deletions cut 4 bases from V and 4 bases from J, with 18 bases between. The CDR3 runs to 16 residues. The CDR3 spells CASSITGFESYNEQFF. DNA for the CDR3: TGCGCCAGCAGCATAACAGGTTTTGAGTCGTACAATGAGCAGTTCTTC.

The V call is TRBV2, the J call TRBJ2-4; perhaps TRBD1 as D (6 bases). This CDR3 spans 15 amino acids. V dropped 6 bases and J dropped 1 base, with 13 bases sitting between them. The V gene's germline CDR1 is SNHLY and CDR2 FYNNEI. CDR3 sequence: CASRETGPAKNIQYF. The CDR3 DNA reads TGTGCCAGCAGAGAGACAGGCCCGGCCAAAAACATTCAGTACTTC. The whole variable domain, filled in from reference TRBV2 and TRBJ2-4, reads EPEVTQTPSHQVTQMGQEVILRCVPISNHLYFYWYRQILGQKVEFLVSFYNNEISEKSEIFDDQFSVERPDGSNFTLKIRSTKLEDSAMYFCASRETGPAKNIQYFGAGTRLSVL.

As concerns this clonotype: A read error may produce the germline difference seen at one junction end. This chain links TRBV30 with TRBJ2-6; the match to TRBD1 covers 9 bases. Germline V gene sequence: CDR1 GTSNPN, CDR2 SVGIG (reference sequence). The CDR3 contains 16 residues. In nucleotides, the CDR3 is TGTGCCTGGAGTGGGACAGGGGTTCTTGGGGCCAACGTCGTGACTTTC. Translated, it gives CAWSGTGVLGANVVTF. Looking up the rest from reference TRBV30 and TRBJ2-6 gives the full variable domain: SQTIHQWPATLVQPVGSPLSLECTVEGTSNPNLYWYRQAAGRGLQLLFYSVGIGQISSEVPQNLSASRPQDRQFILSSKKLLLSDSGFYLCAWSGTGVLGANVVTFGAGSRLTVL.

This clonotype has more than one count but fewer than ten. This chain connects TRBV20-1 to TRBJ2-1; D may be TRBD2 (5 bases). This CDR3 comprises 15 residues. Trimming stripped 1 base from V and 0 bases from J, with 10 bases between. The germline V gene encodes CDR1 DFQATT and CDR2 SNEGSKA (reference sequence). The CDR3, as DNA: TGCAGTGCTAGAGGAGGGCAAAGCTCCTACAATGAGCAGTTCTTC. This sequence encodes CSARGGQSSYNEQFF.

This chain links TRBV25-1 with TRBJ2-7; maybe TRBD1 (5 bases). The CDR3 covers 17 residues. CDR1 is MGHDK and CDR2 is SYGVNS in the germline V gene. Trimming cost V 8 bases and J 2 bases, with 25 bases left between them. CDR3 nucleotides: TGTGCCAGCGCGACAGAAACTACCGTGCGGTGGACCTACGAGCAGTACTTC. Encoded protein: CASATETTVRWTYEQYF.

This chain uses TRBV27 with TRBJ2-5, with TRBD1 identical over 9 bases. This CDR3 is built from 16 residues. Germline-derived CDR1 and CDR2 are MNHEY and SMNVEV (reference sequence). The V and J ends lost 2 bases and 1 base, in that order; junction bases with no gene match: 5. The CDR3 DNA reads as TGTGCCAGCAGTTTAAGACAGGGGGTTTTCCAAGAGACCCAGTACTTC. Translated, it gives CASSLRQGVFQETQYF.

The rearrangement joins TRBV6-5 to TRBJ1-6; TRBD1 is a possible D gene (5 bases). The ends were cut back, 6 bases at V and 8 bases at J, with 11 bases in the middle. The length of the CDR3 is 13 residues. CDR1 is MNHEY, CDR2 SVGAGI, per germline. The CDR3 DNA reads TGTGCCAGCAGAAGCGGGGGAGATTCACCCCTCCACTTT. It yields the protein CASRSGGDSPLHF.

This clonotype has more than one count but fewer than ten. The chain combines TRBV20-1 with TRBJ2-3; D is unclear. The CDR3 runs 12 residues. V lost 5 bases and J 4 bases, leaving 10 bases between the germline ends. Germline V gene data show CDR1 as DFQATT and CDR2 as SNEGSKA (reference sequence). CDR3 amino acids: CSAGPGPDTQYF. In DNA, the CDR3 is TGCAGTGCTGGACCGGGCCCAGATACGCAGTATTTT.

Here the CDR3 reads CSARVTVGETQYF. The DNA for the CDR3 is TGCAGTGCTAGAGTGACAGTTGGAGAGACCCAGTACTTC. The chain joins TRBV20-1 to TRBJ2-5; D might be TRBD1 (5 bases). This CDR3 comprises 13 residues. Trimming removed 1 base at V and 4 bases at J, with 10 bases between. Germline-derived CDR1 and CDR2 are DFQATT and SNEGSKA (reference sequence).

This clonotype has only a few counts. The chain combines TRBV28 with TRBJ2-3; D ambiguous. The CDR3 runs 16 residues. Germline V gene data show CDR1 as MDHEN and CDR2 as SYDVKM. Trimming pared 6 bases from V and 3 bases from J, leaving 19 bases between. CDR3 nucleotides: TGTGCCAGCAGCACTCCGGTGCCGTCTTCTACAGATACGCAGTATTTT. As protein: CASSTPVPSSTDTQYF.

In this sample, this clonotype turned up a few times. This rearrangement joins TRBV20-1 to TRBJ2-7; no clear D. Looked up from germline, CDR1 is DFQATT and CDR2 is SNEGSKA (reference sequence). Between the trimmed V and J ends, which lost 8 bases and 0 bases, there was a span of 5 bases. CDR3 length: 10 amino acids. The CDR3 here is CSIVSYEQYF. CDR3 nucleotide sequence: TGCAGTATTGTCTCCTACGAGCAGTACTTC.